This T cell receptor (beta chain) was found in a study of CD8+CD57+ T cells in acquired aplastic anemia. Study findings and constraints: No significant difference in CD8+ Simpson's diversity was found between patients and controls.

Genomic DNA constituted the template upon which TCR beta VDJ and CDR3 profiling was performed. TCRdb independently ran MiXCR on the reads; one entry per CDR3 protein. The sample holds some 150,000 distinct CDR3 sequences, around half seen once. The germline V gene encodes CDR1 LGHNT and CDR2 FRNRAP. This CDR3 region has 12 residues. V lost 8 bases and J 0 bases, leaving 8 bases between the germline ends. This clonotype was counted ten times or more. The target antigen is unknown. It was patients with CD8+CD57+ cell expansion by flow cytometry who were chosen for sequencing. The V and J genes are TRBV12-5 and TRBJ2-7, with no clear D. The TCR sequence derives from a human donor with aplastic anemia. Sequenced material: sorted CD4+, CD8+, or CD8+CD57+ T cells (not recorded which) from PBMCs. CDR3 nucleotide sequence: TGTGCTAGTTTGGGAAACTCCTACGAGCAGTACTTC. Translating gives CASLGNSYEQYF.